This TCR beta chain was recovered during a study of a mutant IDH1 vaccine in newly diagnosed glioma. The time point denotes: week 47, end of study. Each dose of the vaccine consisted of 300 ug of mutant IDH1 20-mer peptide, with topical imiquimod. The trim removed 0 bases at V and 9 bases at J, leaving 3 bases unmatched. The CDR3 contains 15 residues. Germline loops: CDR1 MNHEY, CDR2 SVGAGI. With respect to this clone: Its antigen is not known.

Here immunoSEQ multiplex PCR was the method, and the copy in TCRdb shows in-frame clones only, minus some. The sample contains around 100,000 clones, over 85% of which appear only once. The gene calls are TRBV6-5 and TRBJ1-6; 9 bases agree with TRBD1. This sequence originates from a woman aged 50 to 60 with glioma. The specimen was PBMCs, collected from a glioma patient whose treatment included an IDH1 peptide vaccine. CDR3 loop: CASSYSTGGSSPLHF. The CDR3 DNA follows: TGTGCCAGCAGTTACTCGACAGGGGGAAGTTCACCCCTCCACTTT.